The next 27 T cell receptor beta chains were all read from a single sample in a study of T cells after posttransplantation cyclophosphamide. This table comes from immunoSEQ multiplex PCR, and its TCRdb copy is limited to in-frame clones, with some not included. The sample lists about 52,000 clones, approximately 94% occurring once. Specimen: PBMCs. The source is a woman between 25 and 40 years old in good health and a related stem cell transplant donor.

This chain links TRBV28 with TRBJ1-4; tentatively, D is TRBD1 (5 bases). The CDR3 consists of 14 residues. Trimming took 5 bases from V and 7 from J, leaving 14 bases between them. Germline-derived CDR1 and CDR2 are MDHEN and SYDVKM. For the CDR3, the DNA is TGTGCCAGCAGTCCCGTAAGGGGTGGTGAAAAACTGTTTTTT. Translation: CASSPVRGGEKLFF.

J is TRBJ2-7 and V is TRBV6-6, with 8 bases aligning to TRBD2. The CDR3 contains 14 residues. V shed 1 base, J shed 3 bases, and the junction held 2 bases outside the gene matches. From germline, CDR1 is MNHNY and CDR2 SVGAGI (reference sequence). The CDR3, as DNA: TGTGCCAGCAGTTACTTGGGACTAGGCTACGAGCAGTACTTC. Protein sequence: CASSYLGLGYEQYF.

The J gene is TRBJ1-2, the V gene TRBV5-6, with TRBD1 matching over 10 bases. This CDR3 contains 15 residues. The germline CDR1 and CDR2 sequences are SGHDT and YYEEEE. V dropped 3 bases and J dropped 2; count of bases not matched to a gene: 4. This CDR3 reads CASSWKTGGNYGYTF. CDR3 sequence (DNA): TGTGCCAGCAGCTGGAAGACAGGGGGCAACTATGGCTACACCTTC.

V and J are TRBV6-6 and TRBJ1-2, with D tentatively TRBD1 (6 bases). Trimming removed 6 bases from V and 4 bases from J, with 18 bases in between. CDR3 length: 15 residues. CDR1 and CDR2 from the germline V gene are MNHNY and SVGAGI (reference sequence). The CDR3 loop is CASRERQANAYGYTF. Written as DNA, the CDR3 is TGTGCCAGCAGAGAGCGACAGGCTAACGCCTATGGCTACACCTTC.

This chain joins TRBV6-6 and TRBJ1-6; D not certain. The CDR3 has 15 residues. Trimming left V 2 bases short and J 7 bases short, with 12 bases between. The germline V gene encodes CDR1 MNHNY and CDR2 SVGAGI (reference sequence). DNA of the CDR3: TGTGCCAGCAGTTACGCTGGTGAGACAAATTCACCCCTCCACTTT. Protein: CASSYAGETNSPLHF.

This chain connects TRBV19 to TRBJ1-2, with 9 bases matching TRBD1. The junction had 13 bases not matched to a gene; V was cut back by 4 bases and J by 4 bases. The germline CDR1 and CDR2 sequences are LNHDA and SQIVND (reference sequence). CDR3 size: 17 residues. CDR3 in amino acids: CASSTVLRDRVIYGYTF. CDR3 coding DNA: TGTGCCAGTAGTACCGTTCTCCGGGACAGGGTTATCTATGGCTACACCTTC.

CDR3 DNA: TGTGCCAGCTCTGAGGGACAGGGGGCCTACGAGCAGTACTTC. It yields the protein CASSEGQGAYEQYF. The gene calls are TRBV18 and TRBJ2-7; 11 bases are a match to TRBD1. Germline V CDR1 and CDR2: KGHSH, LQKENI. The length of the CDR3 is 14 residues. Trimming took 6 bases from V and 2 from J; bases not matched to a gene: 3.

V is TRBV6-4 and J is TRBJ1-5; TRBD1 matches at 8 bases. V shed 3 bases, J shed 4 bases, and the junction held 2 bases outside the gene matches. The CDR3 loop spans 14 amino acids. Germline V gene sequence: CDR1 MRHNA, CDR2 SNTAGT. The CDR3 sequence is CASSEGTGNQPQHF. Here the CDR3 DNA reads TGTGCCAGCAGTGAAGGGACAGGAAATCAGCCCCAGCATTTT.

This clone came up a few times. The chain recombines TRBV28 with TRBJ1-2; D gene uncertain. This CDR3 spans 15 amino acids. The germline V gene has CDR1 MDHEN and CDR2 SYDVKM. With 6 bases removed from V and 0 bases from J, the gap between germline ends came to 14 bases. The CDR3 sequence: CASRSPVEANYGYTF. Written as DNA, the CDR3 is TGTGCCAGCAGGTCCCCGGTAGAAGCTAACTATGGCTACACCTTC.

The chain joins TRBV4-2 to TRBJ1-5; D gene uncertain. The V gene's germline CDR1 is LGHNA and CDR2 YNFKEQ. V lost 1 base, J lost 0 bases, and 4 bases lay in between. This CDR3 comprises 14 residues. The CDR3 loop reads CASSQAVSNQPQHF. CDR3 nucleotide sequence: TGTGCCAGCAGCCAAGCAGTTAGCAATCAGCCCCAGCATTTT.

CDR3 nucleotides: TGCGCCAGCAGCCCTAGGGGATACAATGAGCAGTTCTTC. This sequence encodes CASSPRGYNEQFF. The chain is built from TRBV5-1 and TRBJ2-1, with a possible D match to TRBD1 (5 bases). CDR1 and CDR2 (germline): SGHRS, YFSETQ. CDR3 length: 13 amino acids. V was cut by 4 bases and J by 4 bases, with 9 bases left in between.

V is TRBV7-2 and J is TRBJ2-2, with D maybe TRBD2 (5 bases). The length of the CDR3 is 14 residues. Germline V lookup: CDR1 SGHTA, CDR2 FQGNSA. V was clipped by 5 bases and J by 3 bases, with 10 bases between them. CDR3 DNA: TGTGCCAGCAGCCCTGGACTTGACACCGGGGAGCTGTTTTTT. This encodes CASSPGLDTGELFF.

This clone was seen a single time. The J gene is TRBJ1-2, the V gene TRBV5-6; possible D gene TRBD1, 6 bases. CDR1 and CDR2 (germline): SGHDT, YYEEEE. This CDR3 has 12 residues. V was cut by 4 bases and J by 3 bases, with 7 bases left in between. This CDR3 is CASSPGDYGYTF. As DNA, the CDR3 is TGTGCCAGCAGCCCAGGGGACTATGGCTACACCTTC.

The genes are TRBV10-3 and TRBJ2-1, with TRBD1 matching over 11 bases. The CDR3 totals 15 residues. Germline CDR1 reads ENHRY; CDR2 reads SYGVKD. V was pared by 5 bases and J by 4 bases, with 4 bases of the junction left unmatched. The CDR3 sequence: CAISTGQGDYNEQFF. Here the CDR3 DNA reads TGTGCCATCAGTACGGGACAGGGGGATTACAATGAGCAGTTCTTC.

The V gene is TRBV7-2, the J gene TRBJ2-7, with 8 bases fitting TRBD1. Trimming cost V 5 bases and J 3 bases; bases outside gene matches: 3. There are 13 residues in the CDR3. Germline V CDR1 and CDR2: SGHTA, FQGNSA. CDR3 in DNA: TGTGCCAGCAGCCACGGACAGGGCTACGAGCAGTACTTC. Residues: CASSHGQGYEQYF.

V usage is TRBV11-2 and J usage is TRBJ2-7; tentative D call: TRBD1 (6 bases). V lost 5 bases and J lost 2, with 16 bases in between. Germline values: CDR1 SGHAT, CDR2 FQNNGV. This CDR3 region has 15 residues. For the CDR3, the DNA is TGTGCCAGCAGCAAAACAGGGCAGGCTGCCTACGAGCAGTACTTC. Its protein is CASSKTGQAAYEQYF.

This rearrangement joins TRBV19 to TRBJ1-2; no clear D gene. Germline CDR1 is LNHDA and CDR2 is SQIVND (reference sequence). The CDR3 runs to 13 residues. Trimming cost V 7 bases and J 3 bases, with 12 bases left between them. CDR3 nucleotides: TGTGCCAGTAACCTTCGGTTTGACTATGGCTACACCTTC. This translates into CASNLRFDYGYTF.

The CDR3 DNA follows: TGTGCCAGCAGCATACAGGGGATGGGGAGCACAGATACGCAGTATTTT. Translating gives CASSIQGMGSTDTQYF. This chain links TRBV5-6 with TRBJ2-3, with 7 positions matching TRBD1. Germline V lookup: CDR1 SGHDT, CDR2 YYEEEE. The V and J ends lost 4 bases and 0 bases, in that order; junction bases with no gene match: 8. This CDR3 region has 16 residues.

This chain joins TRBV14 and TRBJ2-2; 8 bases fit TRBD2. The junction had 10 bases not matched to a gene; V was cut back by 3 bases and J by 1 base. Per the germline V gene, CDR1 is SGHDN and CDR2 is FVKESK. This CDR3 spans 18 amino acids. CDR3 DNA sequence: TGTGCCAGCAGCCAGCCCGGGAGGGGAGTAAGGAACACCGGGGAGCTGTTTTTT. It translates to CASSQPGRGVRNTGELFF. The variable domain in full, with the rest retrieved from reference TRBV14 and TRBJ2-2, is EAGVTQFPSHSVIEKGQTVTLRCDPISGHDNLYWYRRVMGKEIKFLLHFVKESKQDESGMPNNRFLAERTGGTYSTLKVQPAELEDSGVYFCASSQPGRGVRNTGELFFGEGSRLTVL.

The chain links TRBV7-2 to TRBJ2-3; 11 bases match TRBD2. CDR1 is SGHTA and CDR2 is FQGNSA in the germline V gene. The CDR3 extends over 15 amino acids. V shed 5 bases and J 5 bases; nucleotides not matched to a gene: 6. CDR3: CASSHSGGAGDTQYF. CDR3 nucleotide sequence: TGTGCCAGCAGCCATAGCGGGGGGGCCGGAGATACGCAGTATTTT.

This rearrangement joins TRBV29-1 to TRBJ2-2; TRBD1 aligns across 7 bases. CDR1 and CDR2 (germline): SQVTM, ANQGSEA. Trimming took 6 bases from V and 0 from J; bases not matched to a gene: 4. The CDR3 is 14 amino acids. CDR3: CSVSTGANTGELFF. Written as DNA, the CDR3 is TGCAGCGTCAGTACAGGGGCGAACACCGGGGAGCTGTTTTTT.

The rearrangement joins TRBV5-1 to TRBJ1-4; the match to TRBD1 covers 10 bases. V lost 4 bases to trimming and J lost 5 bases; unmatched junction nucleotides: 5. Germline loops: CDR1 SGHRS, CDR2 YFSETQ. The CDR3 contains 15 residues. CDR3 DNA: TGCGCCAGCAGCGCTGACAGGGGGCAAAATGAAAAACTGTTTTTT. Translation: CASSADRGQNEKLFF.

This clone was seen a single time. V usage is TRBV4-2 and J usage is TRBJ1-3, with a tentative D call TRBD1 (6 bases). The V and J ends lost 0 bases and 0 bases respectively, with 15 bases between them. This CDR3 region has 18 residues. Germline V gene lookup returns CDR1 LGHNA and CDR2 YNFKEQ. In nucleotides, the CDR3 is TGTGCCAGCAGCCAAGAGGTAACAGGGCGGGCCTCTGGAAACACCATATATTTT. Translation: CASSQEVTGRASGNTIYF.

This chain links TRBV6-8 with TRBJ2-7, with unresolved D. Per the germline V gene, CDR1 is MNHGY and CDR2 is SAAAGT. This CDR3 comprises 13 residues. The V gene lost 10 bases and the J gene lost 0 bases, with 13 bases spanning the gap. CDR3 protein: CATSRPSSYEQYF. CDR3 sequence (DNA): TGTGCCACCTCCAGGCCGAGCTCCTACGAGCAGTACTTC.

CDR3 sequence (DNA): TGCGCCAGCAGGAAAGCGGGGGGCTCCTACGAGCAGTACTTC. Its protein product is CASRKAGGSYEQYF. V gene TRBV4-1 combines with J gene TRBJ2-7; 9 positions match TRBD2. The CDR3 sequence is 14 residues long. Germline CDR1 MGHRA, CDR2 YSYEKL. Trimming at V came to 6 bases and at J to 0 bases, leaving 3 bases not matched to a gene.

This clone was recorded once. The J gene is TRBJ1-1, the V gene TRBV29-1; 8 bases match TRBD1. The CDR3 has 15 residues. Germline lookup yields CDR1 SQVTM and CDR2 ANQGSEA. V was pared by 5 bases and J by 0 bases, with 8 bases of the junction left unmatched. Written as DNA, the CDR3 is TGCAGCGTTCTGCGACAGGGGATATTGAACACTGAAGCTTTCTTT. Translation: CSVLRQGILNTEAFF.

This rearrangement joins TRBV5-1 to TRBJ2-6; weak D call: TRBD2 (6 bases). This CDR3 has 16 amino acids. Germline V gene data show CDR1 as SGHRS and CDR2 as YFSETQ. Trimming took 0 bases from V and 2 from J, leaving 9 bases between them. The CDR3 nucleotides read TGCGCCAGCAGCTTGGGGGGCGGGGCTGGGGCCAACGTCCTGACTTTC. Residues: CASSLGGGAGANVLTF.